This record covers a single T cell receptor (beta chain). Its antigen is not identified. Extracted from the samples, RNA was reverse transcribed into cDNA to serve as the sequencing template. Measured with immunoSEQ multiplex PCR; TCRdb has only the in-frame clones, and not every one. Among 150,000 to 200,000 clones, less than 70% were seen once, and the ten largest hold under 1.5%. The data are from a study of CD8+ T cells in alopecia areata. Study overall: The drug, oral tofacitinib, was given to treated patients at 5 to 10 mg twice daily.

The CDR3 contains 12 residues. In germline, CDR1 is SQVTM, CDR2 ANQGSEA. V was pared by 3 bases and J by 8 bases, with 10 bases between. Overall study results and limits: Clonality was higher in lesional than normal scalp, especially in alopecia totalis/universalis.

Described treatment: oral pan-JAK inhibitor, 5-10 mg twice daily. The sequence came from a human donor with alopecia areata. The material sequenced was CD4+ T cells sorted from blood, taken around week 47, from a patient treated with tofacitinib. The rearrangement joins TRBV29-1 to TRBJ1-4; tentative D call: TRBD1 (6 bases). CDR3 nucleotides: TGCAGCGTTGAGTGGACAGACGAAAAACTGTTTTTT. Translation gives CSVEWTDEKLFF.